What follows are 21 T cell receptor beta chains derived from one specimen sequenced in a study of CD8+CD57+ T cells in acquired aplastic anemia. Before being chosen for sequencing, patients had shown CD8+CD57+ cell expansion by flow cytometry. It was genomic DNA that served as the template for profiling TCR beta VDJ and CDR3. MiXCR was run by TCRdb on the reads, yielding one entry per CDR3 protein. The table records around 200,000 distinct CDR3 sequences, around 50% of them present only once. Sequenced input: sorted CD4+, CD8+, or CD8+CD57+ T cells (not recorded which) from PBMCs. The receptor source for this set is a human donor with aplastic anemia.

Comments on this clonotype: One end of the junction fails to match germline, which may point to a read error. This chain uses TRBV29-1 with TRBJ2-4, with a tentative D call TRBD2 (5 bases). CDR1 is SQVTM and CDR2 is ANQGSEA in the germline V gene. The CDR3 loop spans 11 amino acids. CDR3 DNA sequence: TGCAGCGGCCGGGAAGGCGGCCAATGGGACTTC. Its protein product is CSGREGGQWDF.

This clonotype was observed many times. The chain recombines TRBV10-3 with TRBJ2-3; D is uncertain. Per germline, CDR1 ENHRY and CDR2 SYGVKD. This CDR3 is 13 amino acids long. Trimming stripped 3 bases from V and 3 bases from J, with 7 bases between. The CDR3 DNA reads TGTGCCATCAGTGATGGGTGGACAGATACGCAGTATTTT. Amino acids: CAISDGWTDTQYF.

In DNA, the CDR3 is TGCAGTGCAGCCAACAGGGGAGGAACTGAAGCTTTCTTT. This sequence encodes CSAANRGGTEAFF. This chain links TRBV20-1 with TRBJ1-1; 7 bases align to TRBD1. Germline V CDR1 and CDR2: DFQATT, SNEGSKA (reference sequence). Trimming took 6 bases from V and 5 from J; bases not matched to a gene: 9. The CDR3 has 13 residues.

A note on this clonotype: The junction departs from the called germline gene at one end, perhaps through a read error. V and J are TRBV5-1 and TRBJ2-2; D is unresolved. CDR1 and CDR2 from the germline V gene are SGHRS and YFSETQ. The CDR3 covers 14 residues. The CDR3 sequence: CASGLTLNTGELFF. The CDR3 region has the DNA TGCGCCAGCGGCTTGACTCTAAACACCGGGGAGCTGTTTTTT.

This clonotype was counted ten times or more. J is TRBJ1-5 and V is TRBV20-1; D may be TRBD1 (6 bases). The germline gives CDR1 DFQATT, CDR2 SNEGSKA (reference sequence). The V end lost 3 bases, the J end lost 2 bases, and 11 bases lay between the germline ends. The CDR3 length is 14 residues. The CDR3 here is CSARSGDGNQPQHF. DNA of the CDR3: TGCAGTGCTAGGTCAGGGGATGGCAATCAGCCCCAGCATTTT.

The V call is TRBV20-1, the J call TRBJ1-5; unclear D gene. Deletions cut 4 bases from V and 1 base from J, with 11 bases between. CDR3 size: 14 residues. CDR1 is DFQATT, CDR2 SNEGSKA, per germline (reference sequence). The CDR3 nucleotides are TGCAGTGCTAAACTAGGACTGAGCAATCAGCCCCAGCATTTT. Its protein is CSAKLGLSNQPQHF.

This clonotype was counted only a few times. This chain uses TRBV7-9 with TRBJ1-1, with D hard to call. Germline V gives CDR1 SEHNR, CDR2 FQNEAQ (reference sequence). V lost 2 bases and J lost 7, with 8 bases in between. This CDR3 is 12 amino acids long. Written as DNA, the CDR3 is TGTGCCAGCAGCTTAATCTCCAGTGAAGCTTTCTTT. Translation gives CASSLISSEAFF.

The chain is built from TRBV18 and TRBJ1-5; D is uncertain. CDR3 length equals 14 residues. The germline gives CDR1 KGHSH, CDR2 LQKENI. V lost 4 bases to trimming and J lost 0 bases, with 7 bases between them. DNA of the CDR3: TGTGCCAGCTCACGGACCGATAGCAATCAGCCCCAGCATTTT. It specifies CASSRTDSNQPQHF.

This clonotype occurred many times. The junction and the germline gene differ at one end; a read error may be behind it. The chain uses TRBV5-1 and TRBJ1-2; 8 bases agree with TRBD1. Germline-derived CDR1 and CDR2 are SGHRS and YFSETQ. The CDR3 runs 14 residues. Written as DNA, the CDR3 is TGCACCAGCAGCGTCCAGGGGGCTTCGGATGGCTACACCTTC. Amino acids: CTSSVQGASDGYTF.

At least ten counts were recorded for this clonotype. This rearrangement joins TRBV6-5 to TRBJ1-4, with 9 bases matching TRBD1. The length of the CDR3 is 15 residues. Trimming removed 2 bases from V and 10 bases from J; junction bases left unmatched: 8. Germline V gene lookup returns CDR1 MNHEY and CDR2 SVGAGI. CDR3 in DNA: TGTGCCAGCAGTTACACAACGGGACAGGGTGGAAAACTGTTTTTT. Its protein product is CASSYTTGQGGKLFF.

CDR3 coding DNA: TGCGCCAGCAGCGGGGGGGACAGGGTCTACGAGCAGTACTTC. Amino acid sequence: CASSGGDRVYEQYF. The chain uses TRBV5-1 and TRBJ2-7; TRBD1 matches at 9 bases. This CDR3 has 14 residues. The J segment lost 3 bases and the V segment lost 4 bases, leaving 5 bases of the junction unmatched. Per germline, CDR1 SGHRS and CDR2 YFSETQ.

Ten or more counts support this clonotype. The chain joins TRBV6-1 to TRBJ1-6, with TRBD1 matching 11 bases. This CDR3 spans 17 amino acids. The V gene end was trimmed by 5 bases and the J gene end by 6 bases; junction bases not matched to a gene: 9. Germline V lookup: CDR1 MNHNS, CDR2 SASEGT. Here the CDR3 reads CASSIDWTGGSNSPLHF. The CDR3 DNA is TGTGCCAGCAGTATCGATTGGACAGGGGGCAGTAATTCACCCCTCCACTTT.

CDR3 amino acids: CASSQAMAGNTVYF. The CDR3 DNA sequence: TGTGCCAGCAGCCAAGCGATGGCGGGAAACACCGTATATTTT. The chain recombines TRBV3-1 with TRBJ2-3, with a tentative D call TRBD2 (6 bases). With 1 base removed from V and 15 bases from J, the gap between germline ends came to 20 bases. The CDR3 length is 14 residues. The V gene's germline CDR1 is LGHDT and CDR2 YNNKEL (reference sequence).

This clonotype was seen ten or more times. The chain employs TRBV20-1 and TRBJ2-7; TRBD1 matches 7 bases. From germline, CDR1 is DFQATT and CDR2 SNEGSKA (reference sequence). This CDR3 has 15 amino acids. After removal of 0 bases from V and 2 bases from J, the junction contained 7 bases not matched to a gene. This CDR3 reads CSARDSVGGPYEQYF. CDR3 sequence (DNA): TGCAGTGCTAGAGATTCGGTAGGGGGCCCCTACGAGCAGTACTTC.

The rearrangement links TRBV20-1 to TRBJ2-5; 12 bases line up with TRBD2. The CDR3 loop spans 14 amino acids. Germline lookup yields CDR1 DFQATT and CDR2 SNEGSKA (reference sequence). Trimming took 5 bases from V and 5 from J; bases not matched to a gene: 6. The chain's CDR3 is CSAPLAGGPETQYF. The CDR3 DNA is TGCAGTGCTCCTCTAGCGGGGGGGCCCGAGACCCAGTACTTC.

The chain joins TRBV20-1 to TRBJ2-7; maybe TRBD2 (5 bases). The CDR3 is 13 amino acids. The germline V and J ends were trimmed by 2 bases and 0 bases, with 8 bases remaining between them. CDR1 and CDR2 (germline): DFQATT, SNEGSKA (reference sequence). The CDR3: CSARTGVSYEQYF. The CDR3 DNA reads TGCAGTGCTAGAACCGGGGTCTCCTACGAGCAGTACTTC.

This chain connects TRBV19 to TRBJ2-1; 11 nucleotides line up with TRBD2. The CDR3 sequence is 15 residues long. V shed 5 bases, J shed 6 bases, and the junction held 6 bases outside the gene matches. CDR1 is LNHDA and CDR2 is SQIVND in the germline V gene (reference sequence). The CDR3 bases are TGTGCCAGTAGTCGAGCTAGCGGGAGGAGCAATGAGCAGTTCTTC. Translated: CASSRASGRSNEQFF.

This sequence joins TRBV25-1 and TRBJ2-7, with D possibly TRBD1 on 6 matching bases. The CDR3 spans 14 residues. CDR1 MGHDK and CDR2 SYGVNS come from the germline V gene. The V gene lost 6 bases and the J gene lost 5 bases, with 17 bases spanning the gap. The CDR3 bases are TGTGCCAGCAGCTTAGGTCCAGGGGCCGACGAGCAGTACTTC. It yields the protein CASSLGPGADEQYF.

This clonotype was seen only once. The genes are TRBV11-2 and TRBJ2-3; 16 bases line up with TRBD2. The CDR3 has 17 residues. The V gene's germline CDR1 is SGHAT and CDR2 FQNNGV. Losses at the gene ends were 3 bases for V and 2 bases for J; bases not matched to a gene: 2. DNA for the CDR3: TGTGCCAGCAGCTTGGGACTAGCGGGAGGGACCACAGATACGCAGTATTTT. Its protein is CASSLGLAGGTTDTQYF.

This clonotype was detected ten times or more. This chain connects TRBV5-6 to TRBJ2-7, with TRBD1 matching over 7 bases. The trim removed 2 bases at V and 3 bases at J, leaving 5 bases unmatched. Germline V gene lookup returns CDR1 SGHDT and CDR2 YYEEEE. The CDR3 is 14 residues long. CDR3 loop: CASSFRQGYYEQYF. The CDR3, as DNA: TGTGCCAGCAGCTTCCGACAGGGATACTACGAGCAGTACTTC.

The V call is TRBV6-2 or TRBV6-3, the J call TRBJ1-2; TRBD1 aligns across 7 bases. V shed 7 bases, J shed 6 bases, and the junction held 14 bases outside the gene matches. There are 15 residues in the CDR3. CDR1 is MNHEY and CDR2 is SVGEGT in the germline V gene. CDR3 sequence (DNA): TGTGCCAGCATCAGACAGGGTGGTGACTGGGATGGCTACACCTTC. Translating it yields CASIRQGGDWDGYTF.